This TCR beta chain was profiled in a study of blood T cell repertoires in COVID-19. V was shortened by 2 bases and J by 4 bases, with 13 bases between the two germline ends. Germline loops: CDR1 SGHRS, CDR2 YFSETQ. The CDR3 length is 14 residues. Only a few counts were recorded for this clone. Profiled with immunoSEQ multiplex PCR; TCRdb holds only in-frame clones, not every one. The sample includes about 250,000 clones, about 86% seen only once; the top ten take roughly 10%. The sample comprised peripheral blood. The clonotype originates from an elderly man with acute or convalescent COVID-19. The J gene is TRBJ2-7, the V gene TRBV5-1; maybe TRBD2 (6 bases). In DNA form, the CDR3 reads TGCGCCAGCAGCTTCCGGGACTCGACGTACGAGCAGTACTTC. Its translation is CASSFRDSTYEQYF.